This T cell receptor beta chain was found in a study of shared clonotypes between healthy human individuals. Study information: Donors had three CD4 naive, three CD4 memory, two CD8 naive and one CD8 memory plate apiece. Findings and limits, study-wide: Among four donors, roughly 5% of naive CD4 clonotypes were found in common. Non-shared clonotypes had lower generation probabilities than clonotypes shared by all four sorted-subset donors.

CDR1 is MNHEY, CDR2 SMNVEV, per germline (reference sequence). V lost 3 bases to trimming and J lost 0 bases, with 6 bases between them. The CDR3 extends over 13 amino acids. The naive CD8 fraction comprised CD45RO-negative cells positively selected for CCR7 and excluded terminally differentiated effector memory CD45RA+ cells. This clone has more than one count but fewer than ten. Antigen: not known. The same CDR3 also results from other DNA sequences found in this sample. The authors split each subset's genomic DNA evenly across several immunoSEQ plates. Here immunoSEQ multiplex PCR was the method, and the copy in TCRdb shows in-frame clones only, minus some. The table lists roughly 2 million clones, about 95% of them singletons.

Sample: naive CD8+ T cells sorted from blood. This receptor was identified in a young man in good health. The chain links TRBV27 to TRBJ2-7; D is uncertain. CDR3 residues: CASSFGPSYEQYF. The CDR3 nucleotides read TGTGCCAGCAGTTTTGGACCCTCCTACGAGCAGTACTTC.